Below, 5 T cell receptor beta chains from the same sample are listed, as sequenced in a study of human T cells and chemical hapten exposure. Time point meaning: patch test 1, 2 weeks after DPC sensitization. Sample treatment: therapeutic diphenylcyclopropenone sensitization with weekly scalp DPC. TCRdb called the RACE reads again in MiXCR, with one record for every CDR3 protein. The table includes 50,000 or so distinct CDR3 sequences, less than 10% detected once. The sequenced sample was whole blood, obtained in connection with sensitization to the hapten diphenylcyclopropenone (DPC). All receptors derive from a woman in her fifties or sixties with alopecia areata. Some clones in this sample may be carry-over from other donors' samples.

In its sample, this clonotype was seen a few times. V is TRBV7-6 and J is TRBJ2-1; D is possibly TRBD1 or TRBD2 (5 bases each). CDR3 size: 15 residues. Germline V gene data show CDR1 as SGHVS and CDR2 as FNYEAQ. The V gene lost 6 bases and the J gene lost 7 bases, with 19 bases spanning the gap. The DNA of the CDR3 is TGTGCCAGCAGGGCCGCGGTTGGGGACGGGAATGAGCAGTTCTTC. This translates into CASRAAVGDGNEQFF.

The genes are TRBV5-4 and TRBJ2-3, with TRBD2 matching 13 bases. Trimming removed 3 bases from V and 1 base from J; junction bases left unmatched: 2. CDR1 and CDR2 (germline): SGHNT, YYREEE (reference sequence). The CDR3 contains 16 residues. The CDR3 DNA sequence: TGTGCCAGCAGCTCCGGACTAGCGGGAGGCACAGATACGCAGTATTTT. This sequence encodes CASSSGLAGGTDTQYF.

The chain couples TRBV12-3 or TRBV12-4 to TRBJ1-2; the D is unclear. The length of the CDR3 is 11 residues. The V end was cut by 5 bases, the J end by 4 bases, with 5 bases between. The CDR3, as DNA: TGTGCCAGCAGTCTGACCTATGGCTACACCTTC. It yields the protein CASSLTYGYTF.

This chain joins TRBV20-1 and TRBJ2-7, with TRBD2 matching 8 bases. The V and J ends lost 2 bases and 2 bases, in that order; junction bases with no gene match: 5. There are 14 residues in the CDR3. Looked up from germline, CDR1 is DFQATT and CDR2 is SNEGSKA (reference sequence). CDR3 DNA sequence: TGCAGTGCTAGACTCTGGCGGGAGGCCTACGAGCAGTACTTC. Its protein product is CSARLWREAYEQYF.

This clonotype was found a few times. The CDR3 spells CASSLRSSAQETQYF. CDR3 DNA: TGCGCCAGCAGCTTGAGGTCAAGCGCCCAAGAGACCCAGTACTTC. V gene TRBV5-1 combines with J gene TRBJ2-5; D unresolved. CDR3 length equals 15 residues. The V gene's germline CDR1 is SGHRS and CDR2 YFSETQ. V lost 1 base and J lost 1, with 11 bases in between.